This TCR beta chain was recorded in a study of CD8+ T cells in alopecia areata. The study, taken as a whole, reports: Elevated clonality characterized lesional scalp relative to normal scalp, particularly in alopecia totalis/universalis.

V was clipped by 7 bases and J by 1 base; unmatched bases: 9. The CDR3 covers 14 residues. Germline V gives CDR1 SQVTM, CDR2 ANQGSEA. RNA, once extracted, was reverse transcribed into cDNA for use as the sequencing template. Produced via immunoSEQ multiplex PCR; TCRdb's table is partial and in-frame only. The table has roughly 46,000 clones, around 71% seen once. This sample's treatment: oral pan-JAK inhibitor, 5-10 mg twice daily. In the case of this clone: Its antigen is undetermined.

This TCR derives from a human donor with alopecia areata. The chain has TRBV29-1 and TRBJ1-2; 7 nucleotides match TRBD1. The starting material was CD8+ T cells sorted from blood, obtained at week 4, from a patient treated with tofacitinib. Here the CDR3 DNA reads TGCAGCGCTCTTGACAGGGAATTTAACTATGGCTACACCTTC. This codes for CSALDREFNYGYTF.